Sequencing of this TCR beta chain was carried out in a study of cytomegalovirus exposure and HLA in healthy donors. 60 Vbeta and 13 Jbeta primers were used in PCR. The repertoire was sequenced with immunoSEQ multiplex PCR; TCRdb's copy has only in-frame clones and lacks some. The sample has about 160,000 clones; approximately 79% are singletons. Germline V CDR1 and CDR2: SGHKS, YYEKEE (reference sequence). Trimming shortened V by 5 bases and J by 0 bases, and 14 bases separated the two germline ends. The CDR3 spans 15 residues. This chain uses TRBV5-5 with TRBJ1-1, with D unresolved. The sequence was collected from a man aged 55 to 69 in good health and CMV-seronegative. Sequencing was performed on PBMCs. The CDR3 DNA reads as TGTGCCAGCAGTCTGCCACAAACTATGAACACTGAAGCTTTCTTT. This translates into CASSLPQTMNTEAFF.